These T cell receptor beta chains were read from a single sample in a study of T cell repertoires in cytomegalovirus infection. MiXCR, applied by TCRdb to the reads, yields one record per CDR3 protein. The data hold 900,000 to 950,000 distinct CDR3 sequences, with about a third observed a single time. These receptors have no known antigen. Sequenced material: cultured CD8+ T cells from PBMCs, taken from culture after CMV antigen stimulation. The receptors shown here come from a human donor in good health (CMV status not recorded). Some clones in this sample may be carry-over from other donors' samples. The conserved cysteine and the conserved F or W are not part of the CDR3 here. Part of the rows lack a size; the others show once, few, many or a class for expanded clones.

j_call v_call clone_size cdr3_aa
TRBJ2-7 TRBV2 NA ASREPRDRVYEQY
TRBJ2-1 TRBV6-1 few ASSLIAGGWELAYNEQF
TRBJ2-1 TRBV7-2 many ASSFPRVMTNEQF
TRBJ1-4 TRBV12-3/TRBV12-4 NA ASSLVGARTNEKLF
TRBJ1-1 TRBV5-1 few ASSLGQIPNTEAF
TRBJ2-1 TRBV20-1 NA SAPHPGLAAYNEQF
TRBJ2-1 TRBV24-1 few ATSDSRSSYNEQF
TRBJ2-1 TRBV7-9 many ASSFADEQF
TRBJ2-1 TRBV14 few ASSQNSPYNEQF
TRBJ2-7 TRBV7-9 few ASSFNPSGGSYEQY
TRBJ1-6 TRBV12-5 NA AGNPGANNSPLH
TRBJ1-1 TRBV5-1 many ASSHSQTGANTEAF
TRBJ2-3 TRBV6-4 many ASSDSGGNTDTQY
TRBJ2-6 TRBV5-4 few ASSGQSSGANVLT
TRBJ1-5 TRBV27 few ASMPGYSNQPQH
TRBJ2-3 TRBV15 NA ATSRDVSGMHGTQY
TRBJ1-5 TRBV15 NA ATSREGTSGAGGNQPQH
TRBJ1-1 TRBV6-5 few ASTKWGDVVNTEAF
TRBJ2-1 TRBV6-6 NA ASSQTPGNPSGQF
TRBJ2-1 TRBV24-1 NA ATSPSRGSSYNEQF